This is a list of T cell receptor beta chains from one sample in a study of cytotoxic CD8 clonotypes in ibrutinib-treated CLL. Profiling relied on immunoSEQ multiplex PCR, and the TCRdb table lists in-frame clones only, not all of them. The sample records around 200,000 clones, 60% to 80% being singletons. The specimen comprised PBMCs, sampled after 12 months of ibrutinib treatment. All receptors derive from a human donor with chronic lymphocytic leukemia. Both conserved end residues are part of each CDR3. The D gene is left open where the match is weak. Clone sizes are given selectively: once, few, many, or a class where the clone is expanded.

CDR3 protein,CDR3 DNA,J gene,clone size,CDR3 length,D gene,V gene
CASNAGGGSFEKLFF,TGTGCCAGCAACGCCGGGGGGGGAAGCTTTGAAAAACTGTTTTTT,TRBJ1-4,.,15,.,TRBV6-1
CASSVGSGPMNTEAFF,TGTGCCAGCAGCGTAGGCTCAGGGCCTATGAACACTGAAGCTTTCTTT,TRBJ1-1,.,16,.,TRBV9
CASSFPKETQYF,TGTGCCAGCAGCTTTCCTAAAGAGACCCAGTACTTC,TRBJ2-5,.,12,.,TRBV7-9
CASSPRGGSTEAFF,TGTGCCAGCAGCCCCAGGGGCGGGAGCACTGAAGCTTTCTTT,TRBJ1-1,.,14,.,TRBV6-5
CASSQVARGPTDQPQHF,TGTGCCAGCAGCCAAGTAGCCAGGGGGCCTACCGATCAGCCCCAGCATTTT,TRBJ1-5,.,17,TRBD1,TRBV4-2
CASSLSLQGNTIYF,TGTGCCAGCAGCTTATCACTACAAGGAAACACCATATATTTT,TRBJ1-3,.,14,.,TRBV13
CASSKQGSSYNSPLHF,TGTGCCAGCAGCAAACAGGGAAGCTCCTATAATTCACCCCTCCACTTT,TRBJ1-6,.,16,.,TRBV28
CAYGLTRRGYTF,TGTGCCTATGGACTCACCCGGAGGGGCTACACCTTC,TRBJ1-2,once,12,.,TRBV30
CASSELGNTGELFF,TGTGCCAGCAGCGAATTGGGGAACACCGGGGAGCTGTTTTTT,TRBJ2-2,.,14,.,TRBV6-4
CASSQRQGDQPQHF,TGCGCCAGCAGCCAAAGACAGGGCGATCAGCCCCAGCATTTT,TRBJ1-5,.,14,TRBD1,TRBV4-3
CASSRRGGATNEKLFF,TGTGCCAGTAGTCGCCGCGGGGGCGCAACTAATGAAAAACTGTTTTTT,TRBJ1-4,.,16,.,TRBV19
CASSLGGSNEQYF,TGTGCCAGCAGTTTAGGGGGCTCCAACGAGCAGTACTTC,TRBJ2-7,.,13,.,TRBV28
CASSLVDSSYNEQFF,TGCGCCAGCAGCTTGGTGGATAGCTCCTACAATGAGCAGTTCTTC,TRBJ2-1,.,15,.,TRBV5-1
CASKLLGGDYGYTF,TGTGCCAGCAAGTTATTAGGAGGGGACTATGGCTACACCTTC,TRBJ1-2,.,14,.,TRBV6-5
CAWKGKRGNDYGYTF,TGTGCCTGGAAGGGGAAGCGGGGGAACGACTATGGCTACACCTTC,TRBJ1-2,few,15,.,TRBV30
CASSLARGTVPTTNEKLFF,TGTGCCAGCAGCTTGGCCCGAGGGACAGTACCTACAACTAATGAAAAACTGTTTTTT,TRBJ1-4,once,19,TRBD1,TRBV5-8
CASSPPGSSYNEQFF,TGCGCCAGCAGCCCCCCGGGGAGTTCCTACAATGAGCAGTTCTTC,TRBJ2-1,.,15,.,TRBV4-1
CASSSLGREDTQYF,TGTGCCAGCAGTTCCCTCGGCAGGGAGGATACGCAGTATTTT,TRBJ2-3,once,14,.,TRBV6-5
CSVRGTSGNLNYEQYF,TGCAGCGTTAGGGGGACTAGCGGAAACCTTAACTACGAGCAGTACTTC,TRBJ2-7,.,16,TRBD2,TRBV29-1
CAWRALAGELFF,TGTGCCTGGAGAGCCCTGGCCGGGGAGCTGTTTTTT,TRBJ2-2,.,12,.,TRBV30
CASSPFGQGGRQFF,TGCGCCAGCAGCCCTTTTGGGCAGGGGGGTCGGCAGTTCTTC,TRBJ2-1,.,14,.,TRBV5-1
CASSLAGPDTQYF,TGTGCCAGCAGCTTAGCGGGACCCGATACGCAGTATTTT,TRBJ2-3,.,13,.,TRBV13
CSVETPPGGYYGYTF,TGCAGCGTTGAAACCCCCCCCGGGGGTTACTATGGCTACACCTTC,TRBJ1-2,.,15,.,TRBV29-1
CASSPEDSSYEQYF,TGTGCCAGCAGCCCAGAGGACAGCTCCTACGAGCAGTACTTC,TRBJ2-7,once,14,.,TRBV9
CARNSGANVLTF,TGTGCCAGGAACTCTGGGGCCAACGTCCTGACTTTC,TRBJ2-6,.,12,.,TRBV2
CASIAPGRDTQYF,TGTGCCAGTATTGCCCCAGGGCGAGATACGCAGTATTTT,TRBJ2-3,few,13,.,TRBV19
CASNGNYGYTF,TGTGCCAGCAACGGTAACTATGGCTACACCTTC,TRBJ1-2,.,11,.,TRBV6-5
CASSPGRGNYGYTF,TGTGCCAGCAGCCCGGGGAGGGGAAACTATGGCTACACCTTC,TRBJ1-2,.,14,.,TRBV6-5
CASRSSLTNYGYTF,TGTGCCAGCAGATCCTCCCTCACGAACTATGGCTACACCTTC,TRBJ1-2,few,14,.,TRBV27
CASSPDLLSTYEQYF,TGTGCCAGCAGCCCGGATTTATTATCTACCTACGAGCAGTACTTC,TRBJ2-7,once,15,.,TRBV5-6
CASSLYRGGESQYF,TGTGCCAGCAGTTTATACAGGGGAGGGGAATCGCAGTATTTT,TRBJ2-3,.,14,.,TRBV28
CATLDWGDEKLFF,TGTGCCACCTTGGACTGGGGAGATGAAAAACTGTTTTTT,TRBJ1-4,once,13,.,TRBV19
CASSFGSQGAFVLNTEAFF,TGCGCCAGCAGCTTTGGGTCTCAGGGCGCTTTTGTCTTGAACACTGAAGCTTTCTTT,TRBJ1-1,.,19,.,TRBV5-1
CASSSPSRLRGGYTF,TGTGCCAGCAGCTCCCCCAGCCGGTTACGGGGTGGCTACACCTTC,TRBJ1-2,.,15,.,TRBV5-5
CASSLTGQQPQHF,TGTGCCAGCAGCTTGACAGGACAACAGCCCCAGCATTTT,TRBJ1-5,few,13,.,TRBV7-3
CSVTTGSYEQYF,TGCAGCGTTACAACAGGATCCTACGAGCAGTACTTC,TRBJ2-7,.,12,.,TRBV29-1
CASSEGQNYGYTF,TGTGCCAGCAGTGAGGGGCAGAACTATGGCTACACCTTC,TRBJ1-2,.,13,.,TRBV2
CASKVRPGVGELFF,TGTGCCAGTAAAGTTAGACCAGGGGTCGGGGAGCTGTTTTTT,TRBJ2-2,.,14,.,TRBV19
CASYRNGYTF,TGTGCCAGCTACAGAAATGGCTACACCTTC,TRBJ1-2,.,10,.,TRBV6-5